This T cell receptor beta chain was captured in a study of cytomegalovirus exposure and HLA in healthy donors. Study-level findings and limits: An analysis that was carried out later associated some 17,000 TCR beta sequences with HLA alleles at 0.05 false discovery rate. Further analysis was carried out later, and it showed several of the most significant clusters appearing linked to common viral pathogens. Sequencing depth across donors, presence/absence analyses assumed, was roughly uniform.

Primers: 60 Vbeta forward and 13 Jbeta reverse. Per the original data handling: As a later analysis found, there were approximately 80 million unique TCR beta chains, of which roughly 11 million were shared. TCRdb keeps only in-frame clones here, not all; method: immunoSEQ multiplex PCR. Clonal size and the V and J genes are those of that table, whereas D and trimming came from the DNA. The table lists roughly 140,000 clones, about four fifths of them singletons. V gave up 2 bases and J gave up 4 bases, with 8 bases separating them. The length of the CDR3 is 12 residues. Germline CDR1 is GTSNPN and CDR2 is SVGIG (reference sequence). Regarding this clone: The antigen is undetermined.

The sequenced sample consisted of PBMCs. This receptor was obtained from a woman between 40 and 55 years old in good health and CMV-seropositive. The chain combines TRBV30 with TRBJ1-2; perhaps TRBD1 as D (5 bases). The CDR3 sequence is CAWSYDSYGYTF. The CDR3 region has the DNA TGTGCCTGGAGTTACGACAGCTATGGCTACACCTTC.